A selection of T cell receptor beta chains follows, all from one sample in a study of cytomegalovirus exposure and HLA in healthy donors. Clones were read by immunoSEQ multiplex PCR, and TCRdb kept only the in-frame ones, dropping some. Of roughly 160,000 clones listed, about four fifths are singletons. Material: PBMCs. Receptors originate from a woman in her twenties or thirties in good health and CMV-seropositive. CDR3s leave out the opening cysteine and the closing phenylalanine or tryptophan.

v_gene	j_gene	CDR3aa
TRBV18	TRBJ2-3	ASSPGTATDTQY
TRBV6-5	TRBJ2-1	ASSLTGPSYNEQF
TRBV20-1	TRBJ2-1	SARGQRQF
TRBV28	TRBJ2-7	ASSPYVTGNEQY
TRBV6-5	TRBJ2-1	ASSYRTGVYNEQF
TRBV5-1	TRBJ2-3	ASLGTSDTQY
TRBV5-1	TRBJ2-7	ASSWGPLAGGSYEQY
TRBV28	TRBJ2-7	ASSSYRTVKAYEQY
TRBV15	TRBJ1-5	ATSGRGLNQPQH
TRBV27	TRBJ1-6	ASTWAGVTNNSPLH
TRBV6-5	TRBJ1-2	ASSYYRYYGYT
TRBV29-1	TRBJ1-2	SVEDRGDRSPSYGYT
TRBV9	TRBJ2-7	ASSRGGGQMGEQY
TRBV5-1	TRBJ2-3	ASSLRNYPSGTDTQY
TRBV19	TRBJ2-1	ASRESSYNEQF
TRBV6-4	TRBJ1-1	ASSHRLDSSRDTEAF
TRBV28	TRBJ1-2	ASSLFDGYT
TRBV10-3	TRBJ2-5	AISEAGIQETQY
TRBV7-2	TRBJ2-2	ASSLELGRGELF
TRBV7-8	TRBJ1-4	ASSSEQGIYEKLF
TRBV20-1	TRBJ1-1	SAGGQVEAF
TRBV5-1	-	ASSSGQGASYEQY
TRBV7-8	TRBJ2-1	ASSPDRVTLRDEQF
TRBV6-5	TRBJ1-6	ASSYLASPLH
TRBV30	TRBJ1-4	AWGAWGPTPGGHGEKLF
TRBV2	TRBJ1-4	AVQHDFNEKLF
TRBV10-2	TRBJ2-7	ASTTTSHGEQY
TRBV6-5	TRBJ2-7	ASSYLRFTRYEQY
TRBV7-2	TRBJ2-3	ASSFNYASTDTQY
TRBV4-3	TRBJ2-2	ASSQDAQDGELF
TRBV7-2	TRBJ1-4	ASSLPGRGAEKLF
TRBV5-5	TRBJ1-4	ASSFRVSATNEKLF
TRBV29-1	TRBJ2-1	SVSQGKGVHNEQF
TRBV6-1	TRBJ1-2	ASSLSGDYGYT
TRBV11-2	TRBJ2-3	ASSLVRGGVTQY
TRBV28	-	ASSFPGQGPYEQY
TRBV5-1	TRBJ1-2	ASSPTPTGINYGYT
TRBV9	TRBJ2-7	ASSLTGGREQY
TRBV6-5	TRBJ2-1	ASRQGSYNEQF
TRBV6-5	TRBJ1-2	ASSYSYDRDNGYT
TRBV7-9	TRBJ2-1	ASRQGVNEQF
TRBV23-1	TRBJ2-5	ARPPGAAGVKETQY
TRBV29-1	TRBJ1-5	SVGGTGDQPQH
TRBV29-1	TRBJ2-7	SVDTTGKPYEQY
TRBV7-2	TRBJ2-1	ASSLLAAGGNEQF
TRBV6-6	TRBJ1-5	ASSYDRGSNQPQH
TRBV5-4	TRBJ2-1	ASRYTGAPGNEQF
TRBV30	TRBJ1-2	ARDRGHGYT
TRBV27	TRBJ1-2	ASSSHSQLQFANYGYT
TRBV29-1	TRBJ1-1	SVEWQGGNTEAF